The rows below give T cell receptor beta chains drawn from one sample of a study of technical replicates of blood from several donors. Data came from immunoSEQ multiplex PCR; TCRdb stores just in-frame clones and leaves some out. The sample contains just under 60,000 clones, roughly 91% of which appear only once. The material sequenced was PBMCs. The receptors come from a human donor in good health. Some clones in this sample may be carry-over from other donors' samples. Both conserved end residues are part of each CDR3. A D gene is named only where the DNA matches it firmly. Expanded clones get a size class; other rows say once, few or many, or leave the size out.

size	D	J	V	DNA	CDR3
NA	TRBD2	TRBJ2-5	TRBV18	TGTGCCAGCTCACCGACACTAGCGGGGGCGGAAGAGACCCAGTACTTC	CASSPTLAGAEETQYF
NA	NA	TRBJ1-1	TRBV4-2	TGTGCCAGCAGCCAAGGGACCCCCTCAGGGTGGACTGAAGCTTTCTTT	CASSQGTPSGWTEAFF
NA	NA	TRBJ2-7	TRBV4-2	TGTGCCAGCAGCCAAGGCGACAGCTACGAGCAGTACTTC	CASSQGDSYEQYF
NA	NA	TRBJ2-1	TRBV6-5	TGTGCCAGCAGCCTTAGTATGACATACAATGAGCAGTTCTTC	CASSLSMTYNEQFF
NA	TRBD1	TRBJ1-6	TRBV4-3	TGCGCCAGCAGCCTACAGGGGGCGCCCGGTAATTCACCCCTCCACTTT	CASSLQGAPGNSPLHF
once	TRBD2	TRBJ2-1	TRBV5-1	TGCGCCAGCAGCTTAGCGGGAGGTCGCAATGAGCAGTTCTTC	CASSLAGGRNEQFF
NA	NA	TRBJ2-1	TRBV7-8	TGTGCCAGCAGCTTAGCCCTAGCCAATGAGCAGTTCTTC	CASSLALANEQFF
once	TRBD1	TRBJ1-1	TRBV4-1	TGCGCCAGCAGCCAAGACTCCCGGGACAGGGAAGCTTTCTTT	CASSQDSRDREAFF
NA	NA	TRBJ1-2	TRBV7-2	TGTGCCAGCAGCTTTGGGGAGGGTGACTATGGCTACACCTTC	CASSFGEGDYGYTF
once	TRBD2	TRBJ2-3	TRBV6-5	TGTGCCAGCAGTTACGGCGGGAGGGCCTGGGATACGCAGTATTTT	CASSYGGRAWDTQYF
once	NA	TRBJ2-5	TRBV5-1	TGCGCCAGCAGCTTGTCGGGAGCTAGCCAAGAGACCCAGTACTTC	CASSLSGASQETQYF
NA	NA	TRBJ2-5	TRBV11-2	TGTGCCAGCAGCCCCCGGGCAACCGAGCGGCGCCAAGAGACCCAGTACTTC	CASSPRATERRQETQYF
NA	NA	TRBJ1-2	TRBV18	TGTGCCAGCTCACCCCAATCGGGGCAGGGAGGCTATGGCTACACCTTC	CASSPQSGQGGYGYTF
NA	NA	TRBJ1-6	TRBV5-4	TGTGCCAGCAGCTTGGCTATGCTTGATAATTCACCCCTCCACTTT	CASSLAMLDNSPLHF
NA	TRBD2	TRBJ2-5	TRBV14	TGTGCCAGCAGCAAGGGACTAGCGGGCCCCGGTACCCAGTACTTC	CASSKGLAGPGTQYF
few	NA	TRBJ1-1	TRBV27	TGTGCCAGCAGCCCCCGGGGGACCTCGAACACTGAAGCTTTCTTT	CASSPRGTSNTEAFF
NA	NA	TRBJ2-5	TRBV29-1	TGCAGCGTTGTAACAGTCCAAGAGACCCAGTACTTC	CSVVTVQETQYF
NA	NA	TRBJ2-7	TRBV7-2	TGTGCCAGCAGCCCGCCAGGGGGGTCGTACGAGCAGTACTTC	CASSPPGGSYEQYF
NA	TRBD2	TRBJ2-2	TRBV19	TGTGCCAGTAGTAAACAACCCCGAGGTGGTAGCGGGGGGAACACCGGGGAGCTGTTTTTT	CASSKQPRGGSGGNTGELFF
NA	NA	TRBJ2-7	TRBV6-1	TGTGCCAGCACCGGGGGGCCGACCGAGCAGTACTTC	CASTGGPTEQYF
NA	NA	TRBJ1-2	TRBV7-2	TGTGCCAGCAGCTTAGTGTACGGGGTGACCACTTATGGCTACACCTTC	CASSLVYGVTTYGYTF
NA	TRBD2	TRBJ2-5	TRBV5-8	TGTGCCAGCAGCTTGGGACTAGCGGGGGGGATCCAAGAGACCCAGTACTTC	CASSLGLAGGIQETQYF
NA	NA	TRBJ1-3	TRBV6-1	TGTGCCAGCAGTGAAGCGGGGGGACTTGTCAGGAGTACCATATATTTT	CASSEAGGLVRSTIYF
NA	TRBD1	TRBJ2-7	TRBV7-8	TGTGCCAGCAGCCCCCCCGAGAGGGACAGGGGGTCCTACGAGCAGTACTTC	CASSPPERDRGSYEQYF
NA	NA	TRBJ1-2	TRBV6-5	TGTGCCAGCTCCCAGACAGATAACTATGGCTACACCTTC	CASSQTDNYGYTF
NA	NA	TRBJ1-1	TRBV7-9	TGTGCCAGCAGCTTAGAGGGACATAAGCTGAACACTGAAGCTTTCTTT	CASSLEGHKLNTEAFF
NA	NA	TRBJ1-6	TRBV5-8	TGTGCCAGCAGCTTGGGTGCGGAAAGCTCCTATAATTCACCCCTCCACTTT	CASSLGAESSYNSPLHF
NA	NA	TRBJ2-3	TRBV12-5	TGTGCTAGTGGTCCTGTAGCGGATAATACGCAGTATTTT	CASGPVADNTQYF
medium-sized	NA	TRBJ1-1	TRBV5-4	TGTGCCAGCAGCTGGGGAGGGGGCACTGAAGCTTTCTTT	CASSWGGGTEAFF
NA	TRBD2	TRBJ2-5	TRBV7-8	TGTGCCAGCAGCGGAAAGCGGGGGGGCCCCGGGGAGACCCAGTACTTC	CASSGKRGGPGETQYF
NA	TRBD2	TRBJ2-5	TRBV4-2	TGTGCCAGCAGCCTATACGACGGGGGGGGCCAAGAGACCCAGTACTTC	CASSLYDGGGQETQYF
NA	TRBD2	TRBJ2-2	TRBV19	TGTGCCAGCCGGCGGGCTAGGGTAGCGGGGGACACCGGGGAGCTGTTTTTT	CASRRARVAGDTGELFF